The clone carrying this T cell receptor (beta chain) was seen at least ten times. Via MiXCR, TCRdb re-called the RT-PCR reads, giving one row per CDR3 protein. The repertoire holds more than 600,000 distinct CDR3 sequences, more than 13% seen once, with around 3.3% in the top ten. Trimming took off 0 bases at V and 9 bases at J, with 24 bases between the two ends. This CDR3 is built from 18 residues. Germline loops: CDR1 MRHNA, CDR2 SNTAGT. The chain combines TRBV6-4 with TRBJ2-1, with D perhaps matching TRBD2 (5 bases). Source material: memory CD4+ T cells from blood. The origin of this receptor is a female donor in good health, serving as a healthy control. The CDR3, as DNA: TGTGCCAGCAGTGACTCGAAAGTATCTAGCCTGGACGTCAGTGAGCAGTTCTTC. It yields the protein CASSDSKVSSLDVSEQFF.